Given below is one T cell receptor (beta chain) in context. Methods used by the authors: Counts of nucleated cells, estimated from reference gene primer amplification, were obtained. Assay: immunoSEQ multiplex PCR; the TCRdb copy retains only in-frame clones and omits some. V, J and clone size were drawn from that table, and D and trimming were deduced from the DNA. The data show more than 150,000 clones, with approximately 82% seen just once and over 8% held by the top ten. This sample is drawn from a study of blood T cell repertoires in COVID-19. Study-wide context: The cDNA or gDNA used as material had been derived from T cells, B-cell-depleted T cells, or PBMCs.

CDR3 length equals 14 residues. Trimming pared 2 bases from V and 10 bases from J, leaving 12 bases between. The germline gives CDR1 SGHTA, CDR2 FQGNSA. Sequencing was performed on peripheral blood. The sequence was collected from a woman aged 50 to 65 with acute or convalescent COVID-19. This sequence joins TRBV7-2 and TRBJ1-6, with D maybe TRBD1 (5 bases). The CDR3 sequence: CASSLYGGGSPLHF. In nucleotides, the CDR3 is TGTGCCAGCAGCTTATATGGCGGGGGATCACCCCTCCACTTT.